These 16 T cell receptor beta chains were all obtained from the same sample, sequenced in a study of cytomegalovirus exposure and HLA in healthy donors. Both 60 Vbeta primers and 13 Jbeta primers went into the PCR. Produced via immunoSEQ multiplex PCR; TCRdb's table is partial and in-frame only. This repertoire includes fewer than 110,000 clones. The sequenced sample consisted of PBMCs. The receptor set was obtained from a man between 35 and 55 years old in good health and CMV-seronegative.

This chain connects TRBV7-2 to TRBJ2-5; TRBD2 matches 8 bases. V lost 3 bases, J lost 6 bases, and 15 bases stayed unmatched. The CDR3 has 17 residues. CDR1 is SGHTA, CDR2 FQGNSA, per germline. In DNA, the CDR3 is TGTGCCAGCAGCTTCCACAGCGGGAGCGGAAGTGCAAAGACCCAGTACTTC. Translation gives CASSFHSGSGSAKTQYF. The entire variable domain, with the rest obtained from reference TRBV7-2 and TRBJ2-5, is as follows: GAGVSQSPSNKVTEKGKDVELRCDPISGHTALYWYRQSLGQGLEFLIYFQGNSAPDKSGLPSDRFSAERTGGSVSTLTIQRTQQEDSAVYLCASSFHSGSGSAKTQYFGPGTRLLVL.

The chain combines TRBV11-2 with TRBJ1-4, with 7 bases identical to TRBD1. Trimming cost V 1 base and J 7 bases; bases outside gene matches: 3. Germline V gene data show CDR1 as SGHAT and CDR2 as FQNNGV. The CDR3 is 14 amino acids. CDR3 in amino acids: CASSLGPGGEKLFF. The CDR3 bases are TGTGCCAGCAGCTTAGGGCCAGGGGGTGAAAAACTGTTTTTT.

The rearrangement joins TRBV7-7 to TRBJ2-3; TRBD2 matches 14 bases. Germline V gene sequence: CDR1 SSHAT, CDR2 FNYEAQ (reference sequence). Germline trimming cut 5 bases from V and 5 bases from J; bases unmatched to any gene: 6. The CDR3 sequence is 16 residues long. The CDR3 nucleotides are TGTGCCAGCAGCGGTGGACTAGCGGGGGGTAGAGATACGCAGTATTTT. Protein: CASSGGLAGGRDTQYF.

CDR3 nucleotides: TGCGCCAGCAGCTTACTAGTTGGGGACACAGATACGCAGTATTTT. The encoded protein is CASSLLVGDTDTQYF. V is TRBV5-1 and J is TRBJ2-3, with D perhaps matching TRBD2 (5 bases). With 2 bases removed from V and 2 bases from J, the gap between germline ends came to 12 bases. This CDR3 spans 15 amino acids. The germline V gene encodes CDR1 SGHRS and CDR2 YFSETQ.

The chain couples TRBV5-6 to TRBJ2-7; 8 bases line up with TRBD1. V lost 4 bases to trimming and J lost 0 bases; unmatched junction nucleotides: 6. This CDR3 has 15 amino acids. Germline CDR1 reads SGHDT; CDR2 reads YYEEEE. CDR3 amino acids: CASSETGQVSYEQYF. The CDR3 DNA reads TGTGCCAGCAGCGAAACGGGACAGGTCTCCTACGAGCAGTACTTC.

The rearrangement joins TRBV7-9 to TRBJ2-3; TRBD2 aligns across 13 bases. The trim removed 4 bases at V and 2 bases at J, leaving 3 bases unmatched. This CDR3 contains 16 residues. From germline, CDR1 is SEHNR and CDR2 FQNEAQ (reference sequence). The CDR3 bases are TGTGCCAGCAGCTCGGGACTAGCGGGGTCCACAGATACGCAGTATTTT. Its protein is CASSSGLAGSTDTQYF.

V usage is TRBV5-8 and J usage is TRBJ2-5, with TRBD1 as a possible D gene (6 bases). The V and J ends lost 1 base and 5 bases respectively, with 9 bases between them. The germline V gene encodes CDR1 SGHTS and CDR2 YDEGEE. The CDR3 runs to 13 residues. The CDR3, as DNA: TGTGCCAGCAGCTTGTGGCAGGGGGAGACCCAGTACTTC. It encodes CASSLWQGETQYF.

The chain recombines TRBV12-5 with TRBJ1-2, with no clear D. Trimming pared 5 bases from V and 7 bases from J, leaving 8 bases between. This CDR3 is built from 11 residues. CDR1 is LGHNT and CDR2 is FRNRAP in the germline V gene. CDR3 bases: TGTGCTAGTGGTCTAGGCGGTGGCTACACCTTC. The encoded protein is CASGLGGGYTF.

The chain combines TRBV5-1 with TRBJ2-4; D might be TRBD2 (5 bases). The germline V gene encodes CDR1 SGHRS and CDR2 YFSETQ. The CDR3 loop spans 14 amino acids. The V end was cut by 0 bases, the J end by 6 bases, with 10 bases between. As DNA, the CDR3 is TGCGCCAGCAGCTTGGCCGGGGATCCAAACATTCAGTACTTC. This codes for CASSLAGDPNIQYF. Together with reference TRBV5-1 and TRBJ2-4, the CDR3 gives the full variable domain: KAGVTQTPRYLIKTRGQQVTLSCSPISGHRSVSWYQQTPGQGLQFLFEYFSETQRNKGNFPGRFSGRQFSNSRSEMNVSTLELGDSALYLCASSLAGDPNIQYFGAGTRLSVL.

The rearrangement joins TRBV5-7 to TRBJ1-1; 8 nucleotides agree with TRBD1. TRBV5-7 is designated an ORF whose function remains uncertain. V shed 3 bases, J shed 7 bases, and the junction held 5 bases outside the gene matches. CDR3 length equals 13 residues. The CDR3 region has the DNA TGTGCCAGCAGCTACAGGGGGATCGGTGAAGCTTTCTTT. It codes for CASSYRGIGEAFF.

The chain joins TRBV5-1 to TRBJ2-7, with D unresolved. Germline V gene sequence: CDR1 SGHRS, CDR2 YFSETQ. Trimming left V 4 bases short and J 0 bases short, with 14 bases between. This CDR3 region has 15 residues. The CDR3 region is CASSPSATSSYEQYF. CDR3 DNA: TGCGCCAGCAGCCCCAGCGCTACCAGCTCCTACGAGCAGTACTTC.

The chain has TRBV13 and TRBJ2-3; D might be TRBD2 (5 bases). The CDR3 is 15 residues long. The V gene's germline CDR1 is PRHDT and CDR2 FYEKMQ (reference sequence). Trimming cost V 5 bases and J 0 bases, with 12 bases left between them. This CDR3 is CASSHPGGSTDTQYF. In DNA form, the CDR3 reads TGTGCCAGCAGCCACCCGGGCGGGAGCACAGATACGCAGTATTTT.

V is TRBV10-2 and J is TRBJ1-1; TRBD1 might be the D (6 bases). The V end lost 2 bases, the J end lost 4 bases, and 17 bases lay between the germline ends. The germline gives CDR1 WSHSY, CDR2 SAAADI. The CDR3 runs 16 residues. DNA for the CDR3: TGCGCCAGCAGTGAGCCGCTGATAACAGGGCTCACTGAAGCTTTCTTT. This translates into CASSEPLITGLTEAFF.

CDR3 amino acids: CASSLGQGAGEQYF. CDR3 nucleotide sequence: TGTGCCAGTAGTCTGGGACAGGGGGCGGGTGAGCAGTACTTC. V usage is TRBV19 and J usage is TRBJ2-7; TRBD1 aligns across 12 bases. The CDR3 has 14 amino acids. Trimming took 5 bases from V and 7 from J; bases not matched to a gene: 6. From germline, CDR1 is LNHDA and CDR2 SQIVND (reference sequence). Together with reference TRBV19 and TRBJ2-7, the CDR3 gives the full variable domain: DGGITQSPKYLFRKEGQNVTLSCEQNLNHDAMYWYRQDPGQGLRLIYYSQIVNDFQKGDIAEGYSVSREKKESFPLTVTSAQKNPTAFYLCASSLGQGAGEQYFGPGTRLTVT.

The chain has TRBV6-5 and TRBJ1-1; 7 nucleotides line up with TRBD1. Germline CDR1 reads MNHEY; CDR2 reads SVGAGI. Trimming took 1 base from V and 6 from J; bases not matched to a gene: 2. The CDR3 is 13 residues long. The CDR3 is CASSYLQGSEAFF. CDR3 nucleotides: TGTGCCAGCAGTTACTTACAGGGGTCTGAAGCTTTCTTT.

The rearrangement joins TRBV4-3 to TRBJ2-1; D is undetermined. Germline V gene data show CDR1 as LGHNA and CDR2 as YSLEER. The CDR3 spans 17 residues. The V gene lost 0 bases and the J gene lost 1 base, with 13 bases spanning the gap. This CDR3 reads CASSQESGQFSYNEQFF. CDR3 sequence (DNA): TGCGCCAGCAGCCAAGAAAGTGGCCAGTTTTCCTACAATGAGCAGTTCTTC.